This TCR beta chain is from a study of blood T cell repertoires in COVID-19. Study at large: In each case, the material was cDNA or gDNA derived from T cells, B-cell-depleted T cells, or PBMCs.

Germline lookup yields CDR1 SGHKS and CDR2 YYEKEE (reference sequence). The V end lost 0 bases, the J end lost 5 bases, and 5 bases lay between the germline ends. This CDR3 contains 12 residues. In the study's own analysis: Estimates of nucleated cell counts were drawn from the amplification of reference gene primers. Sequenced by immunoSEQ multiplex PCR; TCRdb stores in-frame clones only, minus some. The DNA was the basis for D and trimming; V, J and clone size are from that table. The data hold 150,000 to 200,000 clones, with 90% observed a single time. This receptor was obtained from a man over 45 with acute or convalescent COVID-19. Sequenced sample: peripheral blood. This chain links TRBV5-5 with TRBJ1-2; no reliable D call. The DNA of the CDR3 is TGTGCCAGCAGCTTGGCGGGGTATGGCTACACCTTC. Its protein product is CASSLAGYGYTF.